The subject of this entry is one T cell receptor beta chain. TCRdb passed the 5' RACE reads through MiXCR, listing each CDR3 protein once. The data show about 60,000 distinct CDR3 sequences, 25% to 35% seen once. V was trimmed by 7 bases and J by 3 bases, leaving 19 bases between them. Germline V CDR1 and CDR2: MNHEY, SMNVEV (reference sequence). CDR3 length: 16 amino acids. The sequence came from a female donor with breast cancer. V gene TRBV27 combines with J gene TRBJ2-1, with D perhaps TRBD1 (6 bases). Sequences were obtained from tumor-infiltrating naive CD4+ T cells sorted from the breast tumor. Subset indicated: naive CD4+ T cells, CD4+CD45RA+CD25-. This CDR3 is CASIGYGEGVYNEQFF. As DNA, the CDR3 is TGTGCCAGCATAGGATACGGTGAGGGGGTCTACAATGAGCAGTTCTTC.